This entry lists 22 T cell receptor beta chains sequenced from one sample in a study of siplizumab effects on memory and regulatory T cells. The repertoire was sequenced with immunoSEQ multiplex PCR; TCRdb's copy has only in-frame clones and lacks some. The data hold about 110,000 clones, with roughly 92% observed a single time. Sequenced: CD4+ T cells sorted from blood. The receptors here all came from a human donor in good health.

This chain connects TRBV18 to TRBJ2-5; TRBD1 matches 7 bases. CDR3 size: 15 residues. V lost 3 bases and J lost 1; bases outside the gene matches: 5. CDR1 and CDR2 (germline): KGHSH, LQKENI. CDR3 protein: CASSPGQAVQETQYF. The CDR3 DNA reads TGTGCCAGCTCACCCGGACAGGCTGTCCAAGAGACCCAGTACTTC. The whole variable domain, filled in from reference TRBV18 and TRBJ2-5, reads NAGVMQNPRHLVRRRGQEARLRCSPMKGHSHVYWYRQLPEEGLKFMVYLQKENIIDESGMPKERFSAEFPKEGPSILRIQQVVRGDSAAYFCASSPGQAVQETQYFGPGTRLLVL.

The gene calls are TRBV10-3 and TRBJ2-1; 8 bases line up with TRBD2. The CDR3 runs to 14 residues. V was clipped by 4 bases and J by 8 bases; unmatched bases: 7. CDR1 and CDR2 (germline): ENHRY, SYGVKD. The CDR3 reads CAISVREGPHEQFF. The CDR3 region has the DNA TGTGCCATCAGTGTACGGGAGGGCCCTCATGAGCAGTTCTTC.

The chain uses TRBV14 and TRBJ2-1; D is ambiguous. The CDR3 extends over 13 amino acids. The germline V gene has CDR1 SGHDN and CDR2 FVKESK. V gave up 1 base and J gave up 8 bases, with 9 bases separating them. The CDR3 here is CASSQVRRHEQFF. CDR3 DNA sequence: TGTGCCAGCAGCCAAGTTAGACGTCATGAGCAGTTCTTC.

This rearrangement joins TRBV19 to TRBJ2-7, with D tentatively TRBD2 (5 bases). Germline V CDR1 and CDR2: LNHDA, SQIVND (reference sequence). Trimming took off 5 bases at V and 4 bases at J, with 18 bases between the two ends. The CDR3 covers 15 residues. The CDR3 region has the DNA TGTGCCAGTAGTGTCGGGGAACAGCCAACTTACGAGCAGTACTTC. Encoded protein: CASSVGEQPTYEQYF.

A word on this clone: The identical CDR3 is also encoded by other nucleotide sequences in the sample. CDR3 in DNA: TGTGCCAGCAGCTTAGAGCAGTATAATTCACCCCTCCACTTT. Its protein is CASSLEQYNSPLHF. The chain uses TRBV7-9 and TRBJ1-6, with unresolved D. V lost 1 base, J lost 4 bases, and 5 bases lay in between. The CDR3 length is 14 residues. Germline-derived CDR1 and CDR2 are SEHNR and FQNEAQ (reference sequence).

The chain recombines TRBV5-1 with TRBJ2-1; TRBD2 matches at 8 bases. The CDR3 length is 14 residues. With V trimmed by 6 bases and J by 1 base, 3 bases remained unmatched. Germline V gives CDR1 SGHRS, CDR2 YFSETQ. The DNA of the CDR3 is TGCGCCAGCACTGAGCGGGAGTCCTACAATGAGCAGTTCTTC. As protein: CASTERESYNEQFF.

The chain combines TRBV18 with TRBJ1-1, with TRBD1 as a possible D gene (6 bases). The germline gives CDR1 KGHSH, CDR2 LQKENI. The CDR3 contains 16 residues. The V end lost 2 bases, the J end lost 2 bases, and 15 bases lay between the germline ends. CDR3 amino acids: CASSPMVLDSNTEAFF. CDR3 coding DNA: TGTGCCAGCTCACCAATGGTCCTGGACAGTAACACTGAAGCTTTCTTT.

This sequence joins TRBV19 and TRBJ2-5, with TRBD1 matching over 9 bases. The CDR3 runs 15 residues. V lost 6 bases, J lost 4 bases, and 9 bases stayed unmatched. The germline V gene has CDR1 LNHDA and CDR2 SQIVND (reference sequence). The CDR3 spells CASSVRPGQGETQYF. The CDR3 bases are TGTGCCAGTAGCGTAAGGCCGGGACAGGGAGAGACCCAGTACTTC.

This clone was picked up a small number of times. In DNA form, the CDR3 reads TGTGCCAGCAGCACGGGACAGGGCATCGGCCCCCAGCATTTT. Amino acid sequence: CASSTGQGIGPQHF. This rearrangement joins TRBV7-9 to TRBJ1-5, with 9 bases identical to TRBD1. V shed 5 bases, J shed 10 bases, and the junction held 9 bases outside the gene matches. The CDR3 loop spans 14 amino acids. Germline V CDR1 and CDR2: SEHNR, FQNEAQ (reference sequence).

The chain carries TRBV29-1 and TRBJ2-3; D perhaps matches TRBD2 (6 bases). Germline CDR1 and CDR2: SQVTM and ANQGSEA. The CDR3 covers 16 residues. V was pared by 3 bases and J by 3 bases, with 19 bases between. CDR3: CSVDHLFRGKTDTQYF. CDR3 coding DNA: TGCAGCGTTGACCACTTATTCCGGGGGAAGACAGATACGCAGTATTTT.

The chain employs TRBV5-1 and TRBJ2-2, with TRBD1 as a possible D gene (5 bases). Trimming removed 5 bases at V and 6 bases at J, with 17 bases between. The CDR3 extends over 15 amino acids. CDR1 and CDR2 from the germline V gene are SGHRS and YFSETQ. The CDR3 nucleotides read TGCGCCAGCAGGGTGAGCCCAGGGAAGGCCGGGGAGCTGTTTTTT. Its translation is CASRVSPGKAGELFF.

The V and J genes are TRBV19 and TRBJ1-2; possibly TRBD1 for D (6 bases). The CDR3 runs 13 residues. Trimming left V 8 bases short and J 2 bases short, with 12 bases between. Germline CDR1 is LNHDA and CDR2 is SQIVND (reference sequence). The CDR3 spells CASSQGRNYGYTF. The CDR3 nucleotides are TGTGCCAGTTCGCAGGGGAGGAACTATGGCTACACCTTC.

The chain links TRBV10-3 to TRBJ2-7, with TRBD2 matching over 9 bases. CDR1 ENHRY and CDR2 SYGVKD come from the germline V gene. Unmatched junction bases numbered 9, after V lost 6 bases and J lost 6 bases. The CDR3 totals 14 residues. The CDR3 is CAIRTLTSGGEQYF. The CDR3 DNA follows: TGTGCCATCAGGACCTTGACTAGCGGAGGCGAGCAGTACTTC.

The chain has TRBV7-9 and TRBJ1-3, with D possibly TRBD1 on 5 matching bases. The CDR3 runs 19 residues. The V and J ends lost 2 bases and 0 bases respectively, with 20 bases between them. The germline V gene has CDR1 SEHNR and CDR2 FQNEAQ (reference sequence). CDR3 sequence: CASSLKYRDGWVSGNTIYF. The CDR3 DNA is TGTGCCAGCAGCTTAAAGTATAGGGACGGCTGGGTCTCTGGAAACACCATATATTTT.

The genes are TRBV18 and TRBJ1-2, with D possibly TRBD1 on 5 matching bases. Per the germline V gene, CDR1 is KGHSH and CDR2 is LQKENI. The germline V and J ends were trimmed by 0 bases and 8 bases, with 13 bases remaining between them. The CDR3 is 14 residues long. This chain's CDR3 is CASSPPGGAPGYTF. Here the CDR3 DNA reads TGTGCCAGCTCACCACCTGGCGGGGCCCCAGGCTACACCTTC.

The genes are TRBV5-1 and TRBJ2-7; the match to TRBD2 covers 10 bases. The CDR3 is made up of 16 amino acids. The germline CDR1 and CDR2 sequences are SGHRS and YFSETQ. V trimming: 0 bases; J trimming: 0 bases; junction bases outside the gene matches: 3. The CDR3 DNA reads as TGCGCCAGCAGCTTGGCTCCTAGCGGGAGCTCCTACGAGCAGTACTTC. Translated: CASSLAPSGSSYEQYF.

CDR3 sequence: CASSLHGTPSYNEQFF. The CDR3 nucleotides are TGTGCCAGCAGCCTTCATGGGACCCCCTCCTACAATGAGCAGTTCTTC. V and J are TRBV4-2 and TRBJ2-1; D assignment may be TRBD1 or TRBD2 (5 bases each). Germline V gives CDR1 LGHNA, CDR2 YNFKEQ. Trimming stripped 4 bases from V and 0 bases from J, with 13 bases between. The CDR3 has 16 amino acids.

The V call is TRBV4-2, the J call TRBJ2-3; D gene uncertain. There are 13 residues in the CDR3. In germline, CDR1 is LGHNA, CDR2 YNFKEQ. Trimming took 0 bases from V and 11 from J, leaving 12 bases between them. CDR3 in DNA: TGTGCCAGCAGCCAAGAACCTACCCTTGGGCAGTATTTT. Its translation is CASSQEPTLGQYF.

This chain uses TRBV6-6 with TRBJ2-7, with D hard to call. The CDR3 is made up of 15 amino acids. Between the trimmed V and J ends, which lost 0 bases and 2 bases, there was a span of 11 bases. CDR1 is MNHNY and CDR2 is SVGAGI in the germline V gene (reference sequence). The CDR3 loop is CASSYSGVVPYEQYF. The DNA for the CDR3 is TGTGCCAGCAGTTACTCTGGGGTCGTACCCTACGAGCAGTACTTC.

The gene calls are TRBV12-5 and TRBJ2-5; D may be TRBD1 or TRBD2 (5 bases each). Trimming cost V 0 bases and J 1 base, with 9 bases left between them. CDR1 and CDR2 from the germline V gene are LGHNT and FRNRAP. The CDR3 contains 15 residues. In DNA form, the CDR3 reads TGTGCTAGTGGTTTGGTACGGGGCAGCCAAGAGACCCAGTACTTC. Its protein product is CASGLVRGSQETQYF.

This sequence joins TRBV15 and TRBJ2-2; possible D gene TRBD2, 6 bases. The germline CDR1 and CDR2 sequences are LNHNV and YYDKDF (reference sequence). The CDR3 spans 14 residues. Trimming pared 6 bases from V and 6 bases from J, leaving 14 bases between. The DNA for the CDR3 is TGTGCCACCAGAAGGGACTTTGGGGCCGGGGAGCTGTTTTTT. Translating gives CATRRDFGAGELFF.

CDR3 bases: TGTGCCAGCAGCTTGTCAGAGTACGAGCAGTACTTC. Translation: CASSLSEYEQYF. V usage is TRBV5-4 and J usage is TRBJ2-7, with D hard to call. CDR1 and CDR2 from the germline V gene are SGHNT and YYREEE (reference sequence). V was shortened by 1 base and J by 4 bases, with 6 bases between the two germline ends. The CDR3 runs to 12 residues.